Below are 21 T cell receptor beta chains sequenced from a single sample in a study of shared clonotypes between healthy human individuals (dated by TCRdb to the early 2020s). The method behind the library was the immunoSEQ multiplex PCR assay. The immuneACCESS repertoire file appears here via TCRdb, limited to in-frame rearrangements. These files lack a portion of the clones; in checked studies, under half of the deficit traces to unresolved V genes, and the cause of the others is not known. This sample gives approximately 2,000,000 clones in total; less than 95% of them show up just once. The biggest ten clones account for around 0.4% of the sample. The sample consisted of naive CD4+ T cells from PBMCs. The cell subset or site label, read with the paper, signifies: CD45RA+ positively selected. These receptors were obtained from a man aged 18 to 30 in good health. Some clones in this sample may be carry-over from other donors' samples.

This chain's CDR3 is CASSLLTTRGGLIYNEQFF. CDR3 nucleotide sequence: TGTGCCAGCAGCTTGCTCACTACCAGGGGGGGACTAATCTACAATGAGCAGTTCTTC. The gene calls are TRBV5-6 and TRBJ2-1; TRBD1 or TRBD2 may be the D gene (7 bases each). Trimming removed 1 base at V and 3 bases at J, with 23 bases between. CDR1 and CDR2 from the germline V gene are SGHDT and YYEEEE. This CDR3 spans 19 amino acids.

This clone showed up just once. The gene calls are TRBV7-2 and TRBJ1-1; 7 nucleotides align to TRBD1. The length of the CDR3 is 15 residues. Germline V gene lookup returns CDR1 SGHTA and CDR2 FQGNSA. The trim removed 3 bases at V and 1 base at J, leaving 5 bases unmatched. The chain's CDR3 is CASSLSQGGNTEAFF. CDR3 coding DNA: TGTGCCAGCAGCTTGAGTCAGGGGGGGAACACTGAAGCTTTCTTT.

The chain is built from TRBV7-8 and TRBJ1-2; TRBD1 matches 7 bases. Germline CDR1 is SGHVS and CDR2 is FQNEAQ. The CDR3 runs to 15 residues. The junction had 5 bases not matched to a gene; V was cut back by 0 bases and J by 4 bases. The chain's CDR3 is CASSLAGQKFYGYTF. The CDR3, as DNA: TGTGCCAGCAGCTTAGCGGGACAGAAGTTCTATGGCTACACCTTC.

This clone was recorded a few times. The gene calls are TRBV19 and TRBJ1-5; no firm D call. The V end lost 7 bases, the J end lost 3 bases, and 16 bases lay between the germline ends. The CDR3 sequence is 15 residues long. Per the germline V gene, CDR1 is LNHDA and CDR2 is SQIVND (reference sequence). This CDR3 reads CASTAVSSPNQPQHF. The CDR3 nucleotides are TGTGCCAGTACGGCAGTGAGTTCCCCCAATCAGCCCCAGCATTTT.

The chain couples TRBV6-6 to TRBJ1-5, with D hard to call. With 2 bases removed from V and 6 bases from J, the gap between germline ends came to 8 bases. CDR3 length: 13 amino acids. Per germline, CDR1 MNHNY and CDR2 SVGAGI (reference sequence). The CDR3: CASSYARLQPQHF. CDR3 nucleotide sequence: TGTGCCAGCAGTTACGCCCGACTTCAGCCCCAGCATTTT.

This clone was counted a single time. In the same sample, other DNA sequences code for this CDR3. The chain combines TRBV5-4 with TRBJ2-7; no definite D call. CDR3 length: 11 residues. The V end was cut by 0 bases, the J end by 4 bases, with 2 bases between. Germline values: CDR1 SGHNT, CDR2 YYREEE (reference sequence). Here the CDR3 DNA reads TGTGCCAGCAGCTTGGGGTACGAGCAGTACTTC. Translation gives CASSLGYEQYF. The full variable domain, rest sourced from reference TRBV5-4 and TRBJ2-7, is ETGVTQSPTHLIKTRGQQVTLRCSSQSGHNTVSWYQQALGQGPQFIFQYYREEENGRGNFPPRFSGLQFPNYSSELNVNALELDDSALYLCASSLGYEQYFGPGTRLTVT.

The chain combines TRBV5-1 with TRBJ1-1, with D possibly TRBD1 on 6 matching bases. This CDR3 has 16 residues. The V gene's germline CDR1 is SGHRS and CDR2 YFSETQ. The V and J ends lost 0 bases and 4 bases respectively, with 16 bases between them. DNA of the CDR3: TGCGCCAGCAGCTTGGCCCACAGGGCGATCGGCACTGAAGCTTTCTTT. Amino acid sequence: CASSLAHRAIGTEAFF.

V usage is TRBV4-3 and J usage is TRBJ2-1; no definite D call. The CDR3 contains 14 residues. CDR1 is LGHNA, CDR2 YSLEER, per germline. Trimming took 0 bases from V and 4 from J, leaving 7 bases between them. The CDR3 coding sequence is TGCGCCAGCAGCCAAGAAGACGGGTACAATGAGCAGTTCTTC. The encoded protein is CASSQEDGYNEQFF.

This clone was observed a single time. The same CDR3 can be traced to other DNA sequences in this sample. CDR3 nucleotide sequence: TGTGCCAGCAGTGAAATAGACACCGGGGAGCTGTTTTTT. This codes for CASSEIDTGELFF. The chain combines TRBV6-1 with TRBJ2-2; D gene uncertain. The CDR3 length is 13 residues. Germline V gives CDR1 MNHNS, CDR2 SASEGT. The V gene lost 2 bases and the J gene lost 3 bases, with 4 bases spanning the gap.

This chain links TRBV6-5 with TRBJ2-5; a weak D match, TRBD2 (5 bases). This CDR3 has 14 residues. Germline V gives CDR1 MNHEY, CDR2 SVGAGI. V was trimmed by 2 bases and J by 5 bases, leaving 12 bases between them. The CDR3 protein is CASSYGSPKETQYF. DNA for the CDR3: TGTGCCAGCAGTTACGGGAGCCCAAAGGAGACCCAGTACTTC.

J is TRBJ2-1 and V is TRBV29-1; no reliable D call. Germline values: CDR1 SQVTM, CDR2 ANQGSEA. Trimming stripped 4 bases from V and 7 bases from J, with 8 bases between. This CDR3 is built from 11 residues. The CDR3, as DNA: TGCAGCGTTGGGCCCGTGAATGAGCAGTTCTTC. Translated, it gives CSVGPVNEQFF.

This chain joins TRBV9 and TRBJ2-7; D may correspond to TRBD1 or TRBD2 (5 bases each). The CDR3 totals 12 residues. Germline V gives CDR1 SGDLS, CDR2 YYNGEE. Trimming left V 7 bases short and J 6 bases short, with 14 bases between. CDR3 sequence: CASGPGPSEQYF. CDR3 nucleotides: TGTGCCAGCGGGCCGGGGCCCTCCGAGCAGTACTTC. Full variable domain (remainder filled in from reference TRBV9 and TRBJ2-7): DSGVTQTPKHLITATGQRVTLRCSPRSGDLSVYWYQQSLDQGLQFLIQYYNGEERAKGNILERFSAQQFPDLHSELNLSSLELGDSALYFCASGPGPSEQYFGPGTRLTVT.

J is TRBJ1-2 and V is TRBV4-2, with 10 positions matching TRBD1. The V segment lost 0 bases and the J segment 4 bases; nucleotides outside the gene matches: 5. The CDR3 runs to 16 residues. CDR1 and CDR2 (germline): LGHNA, YNFKEQ. The CDR3 loop is CASSQDGDRGTYGYTF. The CDR3 DNA reads as TGTGCCAGCAGCCAAGATGGGGACAGGGGTACCTATGGCTACACCTTC.

The chain is built from TRBV5-1 and TRBJ1-4; possibly TRBD1 for D (5 bases). CDR3 length: 14 amino acids. Trimming took off 2 bases at V and 8 bases at J, with 13 bases between the two ends. The V gene's germline CDR1 is SGHRS and CDR2 YFSETQ. CDR3 sequence: CASSLSGLGEKLFF. The CDR3 DNA sequence: TGCGCCAGCAGCTTATCAGGGTTGGGGGAAAAACTGTTTTTT.

The V and J genes are TRBV4-1 and TRBJ2-7; D is unresolved. Trimming shortened V by 1 base and J by 3 bases, and 13 bases separated the two germline ends. The CDR3 is made up of 15 amino acids. Germline V lookup: CDR1 MGHRA, CDR2 YSYEKL. CDR3 bases: TGCGCCAGCAGCCAAGCTGCGAACTTGGTCTACGAGCAGTACTTC. Protein product: CASSQAANLVYEQYF.

V usage is TRBV5-1 and J usage is TRBJ1-2, with D maybe TRBD1 (5 bases). Trimming stripped 0 bases from V and 4 bases from J, with 10 bases between. The germline V gene has CDR1 SGHRS and CDR2 YFSETQ. This CDR3 region has 14 residues. This chain's CDR3 is CASSLARAGYGYTF. The CDR3 DNA is TGCGCCAGCAGCTTGGCCAGGGCGGGCTATGGCTACACCTTC.

The chain carries TRBV4-2 and TRBJ2-1, with 7 bases matching TRBD2. V shed 4 bases and J 6 bases; nucleotides not matched to a gene: 6. Germline V CDR1 and CDR2: LGHNA, YNFKEQ. The CDR3 contains 14 residues. The CDR3 protein is CASSPRTGGNEQFF. The CDR3 DNA reads TGTGCCAGCAGCCCTAGGACGGGGGGCAATGAGCAGTTCTTC.

The count of this clone is one. At one end the junction does not follow the germline gene, possibly because of a read error. The V call is TRBV18, the J call TRBJ1-4; D is uncertain. The CDR3 totals 13 residues. Germline CDR1 reads KGHSH; CDR2 reads LQKENI. DNA for the CDR3: TGTGCCAGCTCACCAATGGTAACAGCTGACCCGTCCTTT. It encodes CASSPMVTADPSF.

CDR3 in DNA: TGTGCCACCAGCAGAGAATCTATTAATAGCAATCAGCCCCAGCATTTT. Translation: CATSRESINSNQPQHF. The chain is built from TRBV15 and TRBJ1-5; D ambiguous. CDR1 and CDR2 (germline): LNHNV, YYDKDF (reference sequence). The ends were cut back, 0 bases at V and 0 bases at J, with 9 bases in the middle. The CDR3 has 16 amino acids. Combining the CDR3 with reference TRBV15 and TRBJ1-5 gives the whole variable domain DAMVIQNPRYQVTQFGKPVTLSCSQTLNHNVMYWYQQKSSQAPKLLFHYYDKDFNNEADTPDNFQSRRPNTSFCFLDIRSPGLGDTAMYLCATSRESINSNQPQHFGDGTRLSIL.

A word on this clone: This CDR3 is also generated by other DNA sequences in the sample. The chain carries TRBV5-1 and TRBJ2-3, with 10 bases matching TRBD2. V gave up 0 bases and J gave up 3 bases; unmatched junction bases: 4. This CDR3 contains 16 residues. CDR1 is SGHRS and CDR2 is YFSETQ in the germline V gene. The CDR3 bases are TGCGCCAGCAGCTTGGCTAGCGGGAGTATTACAGATACGCAGTATTTT. Protein product: CASSLASGSITDTQYF. Using reference TRBV5-1 and TRBJ2-3 for the parts outside the CDR3, the full variable domain is KAGVTQTPRYLIKTRGQQVTLSCSPISGHRSVSWYQQTPGQGLQFLFEYFSETQRNKGNFPGRFSGRQFSNSRSEMNVSTLELGDSALYLCASSLASGSITDTQYFGPGTRLTVL.

The J gene is TRBJ2-5, the V gene TRBV28, with 8 bases that match TRBD1. CDR1 and CDR2 from the germline V gene are MDHEN and SYDVKM. The CDR3 sequence is 14 residues long. The trim removed 7 bases at V and 9 bases at J, leaving 13 bases unmatched. The CDR3 spells CASTKRGQGAAQYF. CDR3 bases: TGTGCCAGCACCAAAAGGGGGCAGGGGGCGGCCCAGTACTTC.